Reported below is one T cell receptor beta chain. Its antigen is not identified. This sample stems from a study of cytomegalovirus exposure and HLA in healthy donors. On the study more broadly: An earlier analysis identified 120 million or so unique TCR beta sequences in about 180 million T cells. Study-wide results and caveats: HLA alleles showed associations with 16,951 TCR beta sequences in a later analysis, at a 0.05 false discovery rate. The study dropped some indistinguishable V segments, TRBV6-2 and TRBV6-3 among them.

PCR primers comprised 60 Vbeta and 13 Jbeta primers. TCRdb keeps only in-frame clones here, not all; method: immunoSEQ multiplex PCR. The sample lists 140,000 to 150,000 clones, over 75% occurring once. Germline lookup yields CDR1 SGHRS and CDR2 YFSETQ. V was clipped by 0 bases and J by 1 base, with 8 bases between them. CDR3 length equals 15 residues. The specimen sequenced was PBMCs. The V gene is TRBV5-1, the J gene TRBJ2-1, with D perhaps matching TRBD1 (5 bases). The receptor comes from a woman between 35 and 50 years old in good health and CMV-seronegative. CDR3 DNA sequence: TGCGCCAGCAGCTTGGAAGGGGCTTCCTACAATGAGCAGTTCTTC. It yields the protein CASSLEGASYNEQFF.